The rows below give T cell receptor beta chains drawn from one sample of a study of early T cells in non-severe SARS-CoV-2 infection. TCRdb reprocessed the 5' RACE reads via MiXCR and lists one record per CDR3 protein. The sample records tens of thousands of distinct CDR3 sequences, around 10% being singletons. Material for sequencing was whole blood. The receptors originated from an adult who was a healthcare worker with PCR-confirmed SARS-CoV-2 infection or an uninfected control (not recorded which). Each CDR3 is given with its conserved first and last residue. The order of the fields is D gene, clone size, V gene, J gene, CDR3 protein, CDR3 DNA. The D gene is left open where the match is weak. The size of a clone is reported for some rows only, either as once, few or many, or as a class for expanded clones.

TRBD1	many	TRBV18	TRBJ1-4	CASSPTGGPRDEKLFF	TGTGCCAGCTCACCGACAGGGGGCCCCCGGGATGAAAAACTGTTTTTT
TRBD1	many	TRBV3-1	TRBJ2-5	CASSSRSLTGKTQETQYF	TGTGCCAGCAGCTCCCGATCCCTGACAGGGAAGACCCAAGAGACCCAGTACTTC
TRBD2	NA	TRBV4-1	TRBJ2-5	CASSQLPGLAGDETQYF	TGCGCCAGCAGCCAATTACCCGGACTAGCGGGGGATGAGACCCAGTACTTC
NA	many	TRBV27	TRBJ1-5	CASSFVRDADNQPQHF	TGTGCCAGCAGTTTCGTAAGGGACGCCGACAATCAGCCCCAGCATTTT
NA	many	TRBV12-3/TRBV12-4	TRBJ1-1	CASSYNRFMNTEAFF	TGTGCCAGCAGTTATAACAGGTTCATGAACACTGAAGCTTTCTTT
NA	NA	TRBV5-1	TRBJ1-2	CASSFDSLNDYGYTF	TGCGCCAGCAGCTTCGACAGCCTGAATGACTATGGCTACACCTTC
NA	many	TRBV5-1	TRBJ2-7	CASSHQDGSYEQYF	TGCGCCAGCAGCCATCAGGACGGCTCCTACGAGCAGTACTTC
NA	many	TRBV21-1	TRBJ2-1	CASSKREIAVEYNEQFF	TGTGCCAGCAGCAAAAGGGAGATAGCGGTGGAATACAATGAGCAGTTCTTC
NA	once	TRBV7-8	TRBJ2-5	CASSSKFEGETQYF	TGTGCCAGCAGCTCCAAGTTTGAGGGGGAGACCCAGTACTTC
TRBD1	NA	TRBV6-6	TRBJ2-7	CASEQGAEEQYF	TGTGCCAGCGAACAGGGGGCAGAAGAGCAGTACTTC
NA	few	TRBV5-1	TRBJ2-7	CASSLVQGGYEQYF	TGCGCCAGCAGCTTGGTCCAAGGGGGCTACGAGCAGTACTTC
TRBD1	NA	TRBV18	TRBJ1-1	CASSLLDRDRAFF	TGTGCCAGCTCACTACTTGACAGGGATAGAGCTTTCTTT
NA	many	TRBV29-1	TRBJ1-1	CSVSQGRNTEAFF	TGCAGCGTTAGTCAGGGCCGAAACACTGAAGCTTTCTTT
NA	many	TRBV4-1	TRBJ1-4	CASSQVVTGRPEKLFF	TGCGCCAGCAGCCAAGTGGTAACCGGGAGGCCTGAAAAACTGTTTTTT
TRBD1	many	TRBV12-3/TRBV12-4	TRBJ2-5	CASRSLGTGGTQYF	TGTGCCAGCAGAAGCCTCGGGACAGGGGGTACCCAGTACTTC
NA	few	TRBV10-3	TRBJ2-7	CAISESQKIYEQYF	TGTGCCATCAGTGAGTCGCAGAAAATCTACGAGCAGTACTTC
NA	NA	TRBV11-2	TRBJ2-1	CASKGTLQSYNEQFF	TGTGCCAGCAAAGGGACCTTACAAAGCTACAATGAGCAGTTCTTC
NA	many	TRBV7-9	TRBJ2-1	CASSHRVRYNEQFF	TGTGCCAGCAGCCACAGGGTACGTTACAATGAGCAGTTCTTC
NA	NA	TRBV21-1	TRBJ2-7	CASSKFGGLVESPPETYEQYF	TGTGCCAGCAGCAAATTCGGGGGGTTGGTTGAAAGCCCCCCTGAAACCTACGAGCAGTACTTC
TRBD1	many	TRBV6-1	TRBJ1-5	CASSEEQGGNQPQHF	TGTGCCAGCAGTGAAGAACAGGGGGGCAATCAGCCCCAGCATTTT
NA	few	TRBV3-2	TRBJ2-2	CASSQGGGSPGGELFF	TGTGCCAGCAGCCAAGGGGGAGGGTCCCCCGGCGGGGAGCTGTTTTTT
TRBD2	NA	TRBV20-1	TRBJ2-5	CSAPSTSGVRAQYF	TGCAGTGCTCCGTCCACTAGCGGCGTAAGGGCCCAGTACTTC
NA	many	TRBV28	TRBJ2-7	CASSIRSNYEQYF	TGTGCCAGCAGTATCCGTAGTAACTACGAGCAGTACTTC
NA	many	TRBV7-8	TRBJ2-1	CASSLKGYNEQFF	TGTGCCAGCAGCTTAAAGGGATACAATGAGCAGTTCTTC
NA	once	TRBV5-1	TRBJ2-3	CASSLGPSSTDTQYF	TGCGCCAGCAGCTTGGGGCCCTCCAGCACAGATACGCAGTATTTT
NA	few	TRBV28	TRBJ1-1	CASSAGGYTEAFF	TGTGCCAGCAGCGCTGGGGGGTACACTGAAGCTTTCTTT
NA	few	TRBV18	TRBJ1-6	CASSPASANNSPLHF	TGTGCCAGCTCACCCGCGTCGGCGAACAATTCACCCCTCCACTTT
NA	many	TRBV29-1	TRBJ2-1	CSVESYNEQFF	TGCAGCGTCGAATCGTACAATGAGCAGTTCTTC
TRBD1	few	TRBV19	TRBJ1-4	CASSVSSGQGLEKLFF	TGTGCCAGTAGTGTCTCCTCGGGACAGGGCCTGGAAAAACTGTTTTTT
NA	many	TRBV30	TRBJ2-2	CAWSGFSTGELFF	TGTGCCTGGAGTGGCTTTAGCACCGGGGAGCTGTTTTTT
NA	many	TRBV25-1	TRBJ2-1	CASSEPGTLNNEQFF	TGTGCCAGCAGTGAACCCGGGACGCTTAACAATGAGCAGTTCTTC
NA	NA	TRBV7-9	TRBJ2-2	CATRASANTGELFF	TGTGCCACCCGGGCTAGCGCGAACACCGGGGAGCTGTTTTTT
NA	once	TRBV16	TRBJ2-3	CASAVQGPTDTQYF	TGTGCCAGCGCCGTCCAGGGTCCCACAGATACGCAGTATTTT
NA	NA	TRBV24-1	TRBJ2-1	CVTSDRTGRSYNEQFF	TGTGTCACCAGTGACCGAACGGGACGCTCCTACAATGAGCAGTTCTTC
TRBD2	NA	TRBV11-2	TRBJ2-1	CASSSGLAGTHNEQFF	TGTGCCAGCAGCTCCGGACTAGCGGGAACCCACAATGAGCAGTTCTTC
NA	NA	TRBV20-1	TRBJ2-5	CSARGGETQYF	TGCAGTGCTAGAGGGGGAGAGACCCAGTACTTC
NA	many	TRBV18	TRBJ1-1	CASSPRQAGAFF	TGTGCCAGCTCACCGAGACAGGCTGGAGCTTTCTTT
NA	NA	TRBV29-1	TRBJ2-2	CSVPTQGNTGELFF	TGCAGCGTCCCGACCCAGGGAAACACCGGGGAGCTGTTTTTT
TRBD1	few	TRBV2	TRBJ1-2	CASKQGAYGYTF	TGTGCCAGCAAGCAGGGGGCCTATGGCTACACCTTC
TRBD2	few	TRBV11-2	TRBJ2-3	CASSLAPGGVTDTQYF	TGTGCCAGCAGCTTAGCCCCGGGGGGGGTCACAGATACGCAGTATTTT
NA	many	TRBV4-1	TRBJ2-3	CASSQDPGANTDTQYF	TGCGCCAGCAGCCAAGATCCCGGGGCTAATACAGATACGCAGTATTTT
TRBD2	many	TRBV29-1	TRBJ2-3	CSVGLAGNDTQYF	TGCAGCGTTGGACTAGCGGGGAATGATACGCAGTATTTT
NA	few	TRBV9	TRBJ1-2	CASSVDQGFYGYTF	TGTGCCAGCAGCGTAGACCAGGGCTTCTATGGCTACACCTTC
TRBD2	NA	TRBV5-4	TRBJ2-4	CASSLGQRGLAGRRNIQYF	TGTGCCAGCAGCTTGGGACAGAGAGGACTAGCGGGTCGGAGAAACATTCAGTACTTC
TRBD2	NA	TRBV7-6	TRBJ2-1	CASSLGGLAGGKGNLQFF	TGTGCCAGCAGCTTAGGGGGACTAGCGGGAGGAAAGGGGAACCTCCAGTTCTTC
TRBD2	NA	TRBV12-3/TRBV12-4	TRBJ2-3	CASRITSGITQYF	TGTGCCAGCAGGATCACTAGCGGGATAACGCAGTATTTT
NA	NA	TRBV6-6	TRBJ2-6	CASIDGGRASGANVLTF	TGTGCCAGCATCGATGGGGGGCGAGCCTCTGGGGCCAACGTCCTGACTTTC
NA	many	TRBV11-2	TRBJ2-7	CASSLVRAEQYF	TGTGCCAGCAGCTTAGTAAGAGCCGAGCAGTACTTC
NA	many	TRBV5-6	TRBJ2-4	CASSLFTRTDIAKNIQYF	TGTGCCAGCAGCCTCTTTACTAGGACAGACATAGCCAAAAACATTCAGTACTTC
NA	NA	TRBV5-1	TRBJ1-4	CASSLEQSATNEKLFF	TGCGCCAGCAGCTTGGAACAGTCAGCAACTAATGAAAAACTGTTTTTT
TRBD1	many	TRBV5-1	TRBJ2-7	CASSSPGQGSYEQYF	TGCGCCAGCAGCTCTCCGGGACAGGGATCCTACGAGCAGTACTTC
NA	many	TRBV11-2	TRBJ1-1	CASSLDSRATEAFF	TGTGCCAGCAGCTTAGATTCCAGGGCCACTGAAGCTTTCTTT
NA	many	TRBV29-1	TRBJ2-3	CSVEATSQYF	TGCAGCGTTGAAGCCACATCGCAGTATTTT
NA	NA	TRBV13	TRBJ2-7	CASSPRLVPYEQYF	TGTGCCAGCAGCCCTAGACTAGTCCCCTACGAGCAGTACTTC
NA	few	TRBV5-5	TRBJ1-1	CASSLNSGTEAFF	TGTGCCAGCAGCCTAAATTCGGGCACTGAAGCTTTCTTT
TRBD1	many	TRBV3-1	TRBJ2-4	CASSQGVGTGKNIQYF	TGTGCCAGCAGCCAAGGTGTTGGGACAGGGAAAAACATTCAGTACTTC
NA	many	TRBV10-1	TRBJ2-2	CASSSGTLNAGELFF	TGCGCCAGCAGTTCCGGGACTCTCAACGCCGGGGAGCTGTTTTTT
NA	few	TRBV7-7	TRBJ2-2	CASSPHPVGNGELFF	TGTGCTAGCAGCCCCCATCCCGTCGGGAACGGGGAGCTGTTTTTT
TRBD1	many	TRBV25-1	TRBJ1-1	CATSVGTGFSEAFF	TGTGCCACCTCGGTCGGGACAGGGTTTTCTGAAGCTTTCTTT